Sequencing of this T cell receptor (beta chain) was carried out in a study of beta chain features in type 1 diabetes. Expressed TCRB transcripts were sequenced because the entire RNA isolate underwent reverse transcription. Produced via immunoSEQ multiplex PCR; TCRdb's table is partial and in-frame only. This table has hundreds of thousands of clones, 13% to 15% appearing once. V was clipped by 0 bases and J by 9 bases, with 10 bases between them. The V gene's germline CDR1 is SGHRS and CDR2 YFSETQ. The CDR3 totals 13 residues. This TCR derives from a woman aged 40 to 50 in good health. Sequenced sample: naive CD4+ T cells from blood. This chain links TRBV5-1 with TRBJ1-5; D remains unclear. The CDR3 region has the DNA TGCGCCAGCAGCTTGGACAGCCTAACGCCCCAGCATTTT. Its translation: CASSLDSLTPQHF.